This T cell receptor (beta chain) stems from a study of blood T cell repertoires in COVID-19 (TCRdb year 2020). The study in broad terms: Samples covering the acute and convalescent phases of COVID-19 were provided by collaborators in the United States, Italy and Spain. Subjects who had been exposed to COVID-19, were actively infected with it, or had recovered from it provided the deeply sampled blood TCRbeta repertoires that made up the dataset. The material from the prospective study consisted of cDNA or gDNA derived from T cells, B-cell-depleted T cells, or PBMCs. A de-identified subject ID, COVID-19 status, age in years and sex were almost always included in the sample metadata. Samples came from the ongoing ImmuneRACE study (first 160 participants) plus 1,254 subjects from 6 global collaborators. A freely available public database, intended as a resource for researchers studying the immune response to SARS-CoV-2, is where the repertoires were released. Where available, HLA class I and class II types were taken from metadata supplied by the sample provider and were not determined by assay-based typing.

V is pared back by 5 bases and J by 11 bases, with 13 bases lying between the germline termini. CDR1 and CDR2, per the germline V gene (reference sequence), are LNHDA and SQIVND. Spanning cysteine to phenylalanine, the CDR3 consists of 11 amino acids. Of the read, only the CDR3 DNA is kept; its 33 bases are in frame from base 1. Each collaborating institution followed its own protocols to collect whole blood in K2EDTA tubes. For TCRbeta analysis, collaborators shipped samples as frozen whole blood, isolated PBMCs, or DNA extracted from either of those sample types. Summary of the overall study and its limitations: The amount of clinical and demographic metadata varied by source and participant and was provided uncurated.

Note on this clone: The antigen it binds to is not known. No per-base quality is available; no much larger clone lies one base away.

TCRbeta CDR3 regions were amplified from genomic DNA using the immunoSEQ Assay, a bias-controlled multiplex PCR. The paper's data handling went like this. The number of nucleated cells in each sample was estimated by amplification of reference gene primers within the assay. Sequence reads were collapsed and filtered to measure the absolute abundance of every unique TCRbeta CDR3 rearrangement. For each sample, productive Simpson clonality was calculated by taking the square root of Simpson's diversity index across productive rearrangements. TCRdb stores this immuneACCESS table with in-frame sequences only. Part of the clones is absent; in the studies checked, under half of the shortfall reflects unresolved V genes, and no reason is known for the rest. The DNA gave D and trimming, while V, J and clone size come from that table. The table for this sample lists hundreds of thousands of clones; roughly four fifths of them were counted only once. Nearly 9% of the sample is in the top ten clones.

Sequencing input: peripheral blood. This sequence uses TRBV19 and TRBJ2-7; the best D guess is TRBD2, with 6 bases matching. The clonotype originates from an elderly man with acute or convalescent COVID-19. Here is the DNA: TGTGCCAGTAGTGCGGGGCCCTCTAAGTACTTC. It translates to CASSAGPSKYF.